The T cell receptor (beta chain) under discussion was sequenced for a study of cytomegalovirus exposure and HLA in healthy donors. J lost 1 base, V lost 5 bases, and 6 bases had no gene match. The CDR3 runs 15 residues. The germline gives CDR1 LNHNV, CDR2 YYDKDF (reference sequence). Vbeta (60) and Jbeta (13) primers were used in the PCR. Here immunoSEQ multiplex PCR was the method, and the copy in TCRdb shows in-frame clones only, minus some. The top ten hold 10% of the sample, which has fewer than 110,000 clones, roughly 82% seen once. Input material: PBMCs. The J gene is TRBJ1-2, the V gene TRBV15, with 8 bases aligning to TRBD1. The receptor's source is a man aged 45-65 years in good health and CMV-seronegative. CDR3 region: CATSAPDRGNYGYTF. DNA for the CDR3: TGTGCCACCAGCGCCCCTGACAGGGGTAACTATGGCTACACCTTC.